This TCR beta chain was identified in a study of T cell responses to AZD1222 COVID-19 vaccine. The CDR3 is 14 amino acids. Trimming stripped 1 base from V and 6 bases from J, with 12 bases between. Germline V lookup: CDR1 SGHAT, CDR2 FQDESV (reference sequence). Study-level findings and limits: Vaccine-associated CD4 TCRs spanned spike, dominant at 160-218 and 743-854. Clonal diversity may have been underestimated in mostly white British donors.

This clone was seen once. Its antigen remains unknown. Libraries were prepared by immunoSEQ multiplex PCR; TCRdb keeps only in-frame clonotypes and omits some of them. The table records approximately 200,000 clones, approximately 94% of them present only once. The chain uses TRBV11-1 and TRBJ2-5; D may correspond to TRBD1 or TRBD2 (5 bases each). Sequencing was performed on peripheral blood, taken 28 days after the second dose of the MenACWY control vaccine. This TCR derives from an adult who received the MenACWY meningococcal vaccine as a control. CDR3 region: CASSLGQGVQTQYF. The CDR3 DNA reads as TGTGCCAGCAGCTTAGGTCAGGGAGTACAGACCCAGTACTTC.